This T cell receptor beta chain was observed in a study of PD-1 and CTLA-4 blockade in melanoma (TCRdb year 2021). About the full investigation: The study compared how PD-1 blockade and CTLA-4 blockade affected the melanoma-reactive CD8 T cell response in patients with melanoma.

Library preparation used the immunoSEQ multiplex PCR assay. Entries here come from immuneACCESS through TCRdb and include only in-frame sequences with V and J called. Some clones fail to appear in such tables; in the studies checked, an unresolved V gene covers under half of the shortfall, and the cause of the remainder is unknown. This sample lists 23,000 or so clones; approximately 90% were detected once. Less than 9.5% of the sample goes to the ten largest clones. CDR1 and CDR2, per the germline V gene, are SGHVS and FNYEAQ. Including cysteine and phenylalanine, the CDR3 has 13 amino acids. CDR3 DNA only is kept here, 39 bases in frame from base 1. V gives up 4 bases and J gives up 3 bases, and the segment between their germline ends measures 10 bases. A note on this clone: The specificity of this receptor is unknown. No base quality values were provided; no much bigger clone lies one nucleotide off.

The source is a human donor with melanoma. Sequencing used CD8+ T cells from peripheral blood, obtained before anti-PD-1 treatment. This chain is built from TRBV7-6 and TRBJ2-7, with no confidently assigned D gene. The nucleotide sequence reads TGTGCCAGCAGCTGGGCGGTGGGCTACGAGCAGTACTTC. Its amino acids are CASSWAVGYEQYF.